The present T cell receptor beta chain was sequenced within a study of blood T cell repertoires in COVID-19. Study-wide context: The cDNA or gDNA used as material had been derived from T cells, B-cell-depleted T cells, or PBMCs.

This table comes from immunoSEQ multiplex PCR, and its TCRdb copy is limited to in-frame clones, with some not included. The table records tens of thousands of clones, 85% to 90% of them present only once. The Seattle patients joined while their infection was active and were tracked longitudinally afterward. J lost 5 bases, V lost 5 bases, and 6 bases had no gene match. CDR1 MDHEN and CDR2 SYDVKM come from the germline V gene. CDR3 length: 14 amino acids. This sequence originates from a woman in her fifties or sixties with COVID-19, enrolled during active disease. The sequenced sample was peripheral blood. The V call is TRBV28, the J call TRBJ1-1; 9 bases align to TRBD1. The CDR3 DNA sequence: TGTGCCAGCAGTCTACAGGGGGCTGGGACTGAAGCTTTCTTT. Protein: CASSLQGAGTEAFF.